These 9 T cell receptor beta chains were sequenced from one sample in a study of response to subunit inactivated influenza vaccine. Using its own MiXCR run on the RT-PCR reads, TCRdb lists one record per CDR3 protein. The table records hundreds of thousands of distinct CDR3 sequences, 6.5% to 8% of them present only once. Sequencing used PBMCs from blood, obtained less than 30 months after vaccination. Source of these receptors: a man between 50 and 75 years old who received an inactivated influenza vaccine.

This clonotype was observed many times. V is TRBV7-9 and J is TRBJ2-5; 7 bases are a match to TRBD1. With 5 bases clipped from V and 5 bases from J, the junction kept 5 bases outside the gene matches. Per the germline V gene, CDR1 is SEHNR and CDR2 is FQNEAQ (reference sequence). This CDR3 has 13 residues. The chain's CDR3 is CASSGTVGETQYF. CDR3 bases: TGTGCCAGCAGCGGGACAGTGGGGGAGACCCAGTACTTC.

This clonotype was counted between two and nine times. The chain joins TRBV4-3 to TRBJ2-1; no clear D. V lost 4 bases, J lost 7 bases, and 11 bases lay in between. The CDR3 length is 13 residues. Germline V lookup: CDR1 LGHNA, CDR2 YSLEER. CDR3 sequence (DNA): TGCGCCAGCAGCCCGACCATCCGGAATGAGCAGTTCTTC. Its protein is CASSPTIRNEQFF.

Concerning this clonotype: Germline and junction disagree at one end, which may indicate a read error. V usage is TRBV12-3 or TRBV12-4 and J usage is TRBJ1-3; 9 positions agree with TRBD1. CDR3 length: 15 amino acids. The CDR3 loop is CASSRTGASGKTIYF. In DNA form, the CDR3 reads TGTGCCAGCAGTAGGACAGGGGCCTCTGGAAAAACCATATATTTT.

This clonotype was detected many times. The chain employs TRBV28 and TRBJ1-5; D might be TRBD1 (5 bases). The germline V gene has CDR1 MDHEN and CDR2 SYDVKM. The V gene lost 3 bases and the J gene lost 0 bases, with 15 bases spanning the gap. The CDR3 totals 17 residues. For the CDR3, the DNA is TGTGCCAGCAGTTTTAGTCAGGGAAGGTATAGCAATCAGCCCCAGCATTTT. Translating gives CASSFSQGRYSNQPQHF.

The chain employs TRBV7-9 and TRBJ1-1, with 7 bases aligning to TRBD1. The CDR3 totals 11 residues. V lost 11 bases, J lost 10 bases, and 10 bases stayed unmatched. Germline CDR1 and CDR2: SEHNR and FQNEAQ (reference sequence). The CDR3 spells CAGTTGEGAFF. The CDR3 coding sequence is TGTGCCGGAACCACAGGGGAGGGAGCTTTCTTT.

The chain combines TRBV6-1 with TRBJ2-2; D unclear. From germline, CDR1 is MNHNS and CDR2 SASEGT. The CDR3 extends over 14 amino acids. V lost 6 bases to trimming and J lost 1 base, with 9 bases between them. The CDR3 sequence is CASRILGNTGELFF. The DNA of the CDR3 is TGTGCCAGCAGGATCCTCGGGAACACCGGGGAGCTGTTTTTT.

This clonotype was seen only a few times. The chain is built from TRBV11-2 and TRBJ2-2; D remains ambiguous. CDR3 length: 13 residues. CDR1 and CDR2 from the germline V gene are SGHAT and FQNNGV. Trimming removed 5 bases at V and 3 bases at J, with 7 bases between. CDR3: CASSHQDTGELFF. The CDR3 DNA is TGTGCCAGCAGCCATCAAGACACCGGGGAGCTGTTTTTT.

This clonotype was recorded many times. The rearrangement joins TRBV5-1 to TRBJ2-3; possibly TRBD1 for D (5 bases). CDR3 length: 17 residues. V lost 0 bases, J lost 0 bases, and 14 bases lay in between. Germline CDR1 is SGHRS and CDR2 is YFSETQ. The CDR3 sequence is CASSLAWTYSSTDTQYF. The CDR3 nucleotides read TGCGCCAGCAGCTTGGCCTGGACATACTCTAGCACAGATACGCAGTATTTT.

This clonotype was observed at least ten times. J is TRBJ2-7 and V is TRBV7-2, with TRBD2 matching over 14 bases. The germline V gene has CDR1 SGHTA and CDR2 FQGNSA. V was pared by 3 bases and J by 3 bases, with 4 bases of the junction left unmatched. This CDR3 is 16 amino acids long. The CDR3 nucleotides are TGTGCCAGCAGCTTGGGACTAGCGGGAGCCGGCTACGAGCAGTACTTC. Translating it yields CASSLGLAGAGYEQYF.